This T cell receptor beta chain comes out of a study of STAT5B mutations in CD4+ large granular lymphocyte leukemia. Findings and caveats of the study: Top patient clones used TRBV06 genes more often: 8/27 versus 2/35 in controls. Without putative leukemic clones, patient CD4-sorted repertoires remained more clonal than healthy CD4+ repertoires.

CDR1 MDHEN and CDR2 SYDVKM come from the germline V gene. The CDR3 runs to 14 residues. The V gene lost 7 bases and the J gene lost 0 bases, with 10 bases spanning the gap. The sample holds a few counts of this clone. The antigen remains unidentified. Assay used: immunoSEQ multiplex PCR; TCRdb lists only in-frame clones, some missing. The table lists about 34,000 clones, 69% of them singletons, with approximately 2.5% in the top ten. This clonotype was obtained from a human donor in good health. The sequencing input was CD4+ T cells from blood buffy coats. V is TRBV28 and J is TRBJ1-5; D ambiguous. CDR3: CASIWSNSNQPQHF. CDR3 sequence (DNA): TGTGCCAGCATCTGGAGTAATAGCAATCAGCCCCAGCATTTT.